This T cell receptor beta chain was retrieved from a study of kidney transplant recipient with SARS-CoV-2 infection. The CDR3 loop spans 14 amino acids. Trimming cost V 4 bases and J 0 bases, with 10 bases left between them. The germline V gene encodes CDR1 SGDLS and CDR2 YYNGEE. Each CDR3 protein is one row after TCRdb ran MiXCR on the reads. Of approximately 240,000 distinct CDR3 sequences in the sample, 29% were seen once. This clonotype was counted a few times. The TCR sequence derives from a male patient between 25 and 39 years old who had COVID-19 and was a kidney transplant recipient. Some of the T cells may derive from the graft donor. This chain links TRBV9 with TRBJ2-5; TRBD2 is a possible D gene (5 bases). Sequencing used a blood sample, obtained at baseline and on roughly day 110 from a kidney transplant recipient. The CDR3 coding sequence is TGTGCCAGCAGCAGCCCGGGGTACCAAGAGACCCAGTACTTC. This gives the protein CASSSPGYQETQYF. Based on the CDR3 plus reference TRBV9 and TRBJ2-5, the full variable domain is DSGVTQTPKHLITATGQRVTLRCSPRSGDLSVYWYQQSLDQGLQFLIQYYNGEERAKGNILERFSAQQFPDLHSELNLSSLELGDSALYFCASSSPGYQETQYFGPGTRLLVL.